The clone carrying this T cell receptor (beta chain) was observed a single time. Its cognate antigen is unknown. TCRdb passed the reads through MiXCR, listing each CDR3 protein once. The sample holds about 740,000 distinct CDR3 sequences, 35% seen once. The CDR3 consists of 15 residues. Germline CDR1 and CDR2: LGHNA and YSLEER. The J segment lost 4 bases and the V segment lost 0 bases, leaving 4 bases of the junction unmatched. These data belong to a study of T cell repertoires in cytomegalovirus infection. Study-wide points: The study identified carriers of CMV plus the relevant HLA from cumulative public TCR beta family frequency.

Sequenced input: PBMCs. The source is a human donor in good health (CMV status not recorded). Some clones in this sample may be carry-over from other donors' samples. The V call is TRBV4-3, the J call TRBJ2-3; 7 bases line up with TRBD2. CDR3 loop: CASSQDGRVADTQYF. CDR3 nucleotides: TGCGCCAGCAGCCAAGATGGGAGGGTAGCAGATACGCAGTATTTT.